In its sample, the clone carrying this T cell receptor beta chain was seen many times. The antigen is not known. The data originate from a study of T-cell reconstitution after alpha-beta-depleted transplantation in children. Library preparation (for TCRbeta) was performed with unique molecular identifiers. TCRdb used MiXCR to reprocess the PCR reads, holding one entry per CDR3 protein. The data show approximately 20,000 distinct CDR3 sequences, with 10% to 15% seen just once and 35% held by the top ten. Study-wide findings and caveats: Fresh T-cell production supplied most of the T-cell counts and diversity seen one year after transplant.

Germline V gene sequence: CDR1 MDHEN, CDR2 SYDVKM. This CDR3 has 12 amino acids. With 6 bases removed from V and 4 bases from J, the gap between germline ends came to 9 bases. This TCR came from a female patient aged 2-15 years who had a stem cell transplant for congenital amegakaryocytic thrombocytopenia, so the T cells may come from the graft donor. The sample was PBMCs, mostly from graft donor cells, taken 60 days after TCRalphabeta/CD19-depleted stem cell transplant. The J gene is TRBJ1-2, the V gene TRBV28; TRBD1 might be the D (5 bases). This CDR3 is CASSSDSYGYTF. Written as DNA, the CDR3 is TGTGCCAGCAGCTCCGACAGCTATGGCTACACCTTC.